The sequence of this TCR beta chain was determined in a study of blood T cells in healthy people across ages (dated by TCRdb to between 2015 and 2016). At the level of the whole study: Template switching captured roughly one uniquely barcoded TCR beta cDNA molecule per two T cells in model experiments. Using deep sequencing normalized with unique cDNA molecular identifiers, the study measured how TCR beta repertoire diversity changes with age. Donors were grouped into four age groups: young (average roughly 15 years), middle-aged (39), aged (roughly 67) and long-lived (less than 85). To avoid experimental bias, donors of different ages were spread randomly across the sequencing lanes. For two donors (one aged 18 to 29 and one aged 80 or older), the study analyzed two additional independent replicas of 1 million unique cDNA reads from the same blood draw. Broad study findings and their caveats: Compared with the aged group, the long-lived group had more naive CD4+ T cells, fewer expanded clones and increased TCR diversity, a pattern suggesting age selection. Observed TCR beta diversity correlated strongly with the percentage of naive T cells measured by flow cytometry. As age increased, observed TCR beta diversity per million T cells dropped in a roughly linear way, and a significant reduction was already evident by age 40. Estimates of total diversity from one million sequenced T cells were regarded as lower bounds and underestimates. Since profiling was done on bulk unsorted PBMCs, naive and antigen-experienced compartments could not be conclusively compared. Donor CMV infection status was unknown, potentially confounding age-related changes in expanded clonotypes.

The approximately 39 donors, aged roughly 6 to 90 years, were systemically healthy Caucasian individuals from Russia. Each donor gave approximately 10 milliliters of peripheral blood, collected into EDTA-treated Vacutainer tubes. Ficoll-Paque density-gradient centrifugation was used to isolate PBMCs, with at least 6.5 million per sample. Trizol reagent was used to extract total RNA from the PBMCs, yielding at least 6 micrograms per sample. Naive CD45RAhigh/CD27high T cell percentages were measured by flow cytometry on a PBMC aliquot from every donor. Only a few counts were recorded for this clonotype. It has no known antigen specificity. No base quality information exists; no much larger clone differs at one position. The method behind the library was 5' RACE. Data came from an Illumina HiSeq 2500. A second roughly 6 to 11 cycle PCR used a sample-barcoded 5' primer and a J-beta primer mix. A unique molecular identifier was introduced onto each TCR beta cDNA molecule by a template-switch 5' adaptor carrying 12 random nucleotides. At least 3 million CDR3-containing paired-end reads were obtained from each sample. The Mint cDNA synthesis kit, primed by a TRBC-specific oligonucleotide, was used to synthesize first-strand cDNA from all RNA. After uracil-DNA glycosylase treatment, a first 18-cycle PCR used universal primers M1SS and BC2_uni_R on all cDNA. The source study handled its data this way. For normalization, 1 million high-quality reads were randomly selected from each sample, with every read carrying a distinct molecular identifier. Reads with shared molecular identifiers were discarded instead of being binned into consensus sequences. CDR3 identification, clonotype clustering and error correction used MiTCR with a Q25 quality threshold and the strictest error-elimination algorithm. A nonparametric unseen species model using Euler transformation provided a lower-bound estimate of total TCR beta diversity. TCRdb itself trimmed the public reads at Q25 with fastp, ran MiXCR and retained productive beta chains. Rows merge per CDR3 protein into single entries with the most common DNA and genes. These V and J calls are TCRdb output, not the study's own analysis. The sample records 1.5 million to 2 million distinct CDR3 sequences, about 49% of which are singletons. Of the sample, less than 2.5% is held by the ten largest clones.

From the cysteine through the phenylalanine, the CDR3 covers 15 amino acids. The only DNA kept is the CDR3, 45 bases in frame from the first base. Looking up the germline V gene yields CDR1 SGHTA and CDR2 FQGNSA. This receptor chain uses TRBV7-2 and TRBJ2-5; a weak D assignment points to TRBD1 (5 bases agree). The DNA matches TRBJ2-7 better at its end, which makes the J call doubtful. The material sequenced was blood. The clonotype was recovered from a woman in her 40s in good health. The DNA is TGTGCCAGCAGCTTAGATAAGGGTTACAGGTACGAGCAGTACTTC. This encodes CASSLDKGYRYEQYF.